This T cell receptor beta chain was documented in a study of blood T cell repertoires in COVID-19. Germline loops: CDR1 MNHEY, CDR2 SMNVEV (reference sequence). Germline trimming cut 5 bases from V and 8 bases from J; bases unmatched to any gene: 7. The CDR3 is made up of 14 amino acids. Some clones are missing from TCRdb's copy, which holds only in-frame ones; the method was immunoSEQ multiplex PCR. The profile covers 65,000 to 85,000 clones, with 70% to 85% appearing a single time and roughly 5.6% taken by the ten largest. The genes are TRBV27 and TRBJ1-4; 8 bases map to TRBD1. The source is a man in his forties or fifties with active or convalescent COVID-19. Sequencing was performed on peripheral blood. The CDR3 DNA sequence: TGTGCCAGCAGTCGACAGGGGTTCGGGGAAAAACTGTTTTTT. Translation gives CASSRQGFGEKLFF.